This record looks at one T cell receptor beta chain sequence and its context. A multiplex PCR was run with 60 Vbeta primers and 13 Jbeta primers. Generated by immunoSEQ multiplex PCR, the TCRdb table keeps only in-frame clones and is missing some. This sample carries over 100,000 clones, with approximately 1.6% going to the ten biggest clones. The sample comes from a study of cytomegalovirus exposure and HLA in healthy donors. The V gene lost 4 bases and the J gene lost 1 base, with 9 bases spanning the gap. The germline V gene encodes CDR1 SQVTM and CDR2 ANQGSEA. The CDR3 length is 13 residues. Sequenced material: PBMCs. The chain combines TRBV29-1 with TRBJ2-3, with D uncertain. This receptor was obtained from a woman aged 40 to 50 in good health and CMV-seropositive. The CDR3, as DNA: TGCAGCGTTGGGGTTGGAGGCACAGATACGCAGTATTTT. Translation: CSVGVGGTDTQYF.